Each of the 27 T cell receptor beta chains below was sequenced from the same sample in a study of blood T cell repertoires in COVID-19. Sequenced by immunoSEQ multiplex PCR; TCRdb stores in-frame clones only, minus some. This sample has under 200,000 clones, with approximately 89% found just once. What was sequenced was peripheral blood. All receptors derive from a man between 70 and 80 years old with acute or convalescent COVID-19.

CDR3 nucleotide sequence: TGTGCCAGCAGCTTCCCCCCCCCTAGCGGGGGCAATGAGCAGTTCTTC. Its protein is CASSFPPPSGGNEQFF. V is TRBV7-9 and J is TRBJ2-1, with 10 bases aligning to TRBD2. The germline V gene has CDR1 SEHNR and CDR2 FQNEAQ (reference sequence). J gave up 6 bases and V 3 bases, and 8 bases lay outside the gene matches. The CDR3 covers 16 residues.

This chain joins TRBV15 and TRBJ2-3; D is undetermined. This CDR3 region has 17 residues. V lost 1 base, J lost 0 bases, and 14 bases lay in between. Germline V gives CDR1 LNHNV, CDR2 YYDKDF (reference sequence). The CDR3, as DNA: TGTGCCACCAGCAGAGTGGCGCCAGCGCCGAGCACAGATACGCAGTATTTT. Amino acid sequence: CATSRVAPAPSTDTQYF.

The chain has TRBV2 and TRBJ2-7; 7 bases fit TRBD1. The CDR3 covers 13 residues. Germline V CDR1 and CDR2: SNHLY, FYNNEI. With 7 bases clipped from V and 3 bases from J, the junction kept 6 bases outside the gene matches. CDR3 sequence reads: CASNGDSYYEQYF. The CDR3, as DNA: TGTGCCAGCAACGGGGACAGCTACTACGAGCAGTACTTC.

Turning to this clone: Other DNA sequences within the sample encode an identical CDR3. The chain combines TRBV18 with TRBJ1-1; a weak D match, TRBD1 (5 bases). The V and J ends lost 2 bases and 2 bases respectively, with 9 bases between them. The germline V gene has CDR1 KGHSH and CDR2 LQKENI. The CDR3 contains 14 residues. The CDR3: CASSPRQLNTEAFF. The CDR3 DNA is TGTGCCAGCTCACCAAGACAGCTAAACACTGAAGCTTTCTTT.

This chain uses TRBV27 with TRBJ2-1, with 7 bases identical to TRBD2. V shed 6 bases and J 5 bases; nucleotides not matched to a gene: 7. Germline V CDR1 and CDR2: MNHEY, SMNVEV (reference sequence). The CDR3 totals 14 residues. DNA for the CDR3: TGTGCCAGCAGCCCAGCGGGAAAGAACAATGAGCAGTTCTTC. Its translation: CASSPAGKNNEQFF.

The V gene is TRBV5-8, the J gene TRBJ1-2; D possibly corresponds to TRBD1 (6 bases). The CDR3 runs to 12 residues. CDR1 is SGHTS, CDR2 YDEGEE, per germline. Between the trimmed V and J ends, which lost 0 bases and 8 bases, there was a span of 8 bases. The CDR3 reads CASSLVQGGYTF. CDR3 DNA: TGTGCCAGCAGCTTGGTTCAGGGGGGCTACACCTTC. The whole variable domain, remainder taken from reference TRBV5-8 and TRBJ1-2, is EAGVTQSPTHLIKTRGQQATLRCSPISGHTSVYWYQQALGLGLQFLLWYDEGEERNRGNFPPRFSGRQFPNYSSELNVNALELEDSALYLCASSLVQGGYTFGSGTRLTVV.

The J gene is TRBJ1-6, the V gene TRBV30; D not resolved. Trimming removed 2 bases from V and 9 bases from J, with 11 bases in between. The germline V gene has CDR1 GTSNPN and CDR2 SVGIG (reference sequence). This CDR3 region has 13 residues. CDR3 protein: CAWSNYAVSPLHF. Here the CDR3 DNA reads TGTGCCTGGAGTAACTACGCAGTTTCACCCCTCCACTTT.

The gene calls are TRBV19 and TRBJ2-3, with D tentatively TRBD2 (6 bases). The CDR3 consists of 15 residues. With 3 bases removed from V and 6 bases from J, the gap between germline ends came to 16 bases. The germline gives CDR1 LNHDA, CDR2 SQIVND (reference sequence). The CDR3 region has the DNA TGTGCCAGTAGTATTAGCGCGGGGACGGGGGATACGCAGTATTTT. Translation: CASSISAGTGDTQYF.

The V call is TRBV7-9, the J call TRBJ2-3; D perhaps matches TRBD1 (5 bases). V was cut by 5 bases and J by 3 bases, with 12 bases left in between. CDR3 size: 14 residues. The germline V gene encodes CDR1 SEHNR and CDR2 FQNEAQ (reference sequence). This chain's CDR3 is CASSPRTKTDTQYF. The CDR3 nucleotides are TGTGCCAGCAGCCCTCGGACAAAGACAGATACGCAGTATTTT.

The chain uses TRBV2 and TRBJ2-7; 8 nucleotides agree with TRBD1. The J segment lost 8 bases and the V segment lost 6 bases, leaving 9 bases of the junction unmatched. Germline CDR1 and CDR2: SNHLY and FYNNEI. This CDR3 is 13 amino acids long. CDR3 region: CASRWGFRGQQYF. The CDR3 coding sequence is TGTGCCAGCAGATGGGGTTTCAGGGGGCAGCAGTACTTC. Filled out from reference TRBV2 and TRBJ2-7, the complete variable domain reads EPEVTQTPSHQVTQMGQEVILRCVPISNHLYFYWYRQILGQKVEFLVSFYNNEISEKSEIFDDQFSVERPDGSNFTLKIRSTKLEDSAMYFCASRWGFRGQQYFGPGTRLTVT.

The rearrangement joins TRBV5-1 to TRBJ2-5; TRBD2 aligns across 7 bases. V lost 5 bases to trimming and J lost 3 bases; unmatched junction nucleotides: 10. The CDR3 spans 15 residues. Germline assignment: CDR1 SGHRS and CDR2 YFSETQ. As DNA, the CDR3 is TGCGCCAGCAGGGGTGGTCTAGCGGAAAAAGAGACCCAGTACTTC. Amino acids: CASRGGLAEKETQYF.

The chain is built from TRBV20-1 and TRBJ1-4, with D tentatively TRBD1 (6 bases). V dropped 3 bases and J dropped 5 bases, with 10 bases sitting between them. CDR3 size: 13 residues. In germline, CDR1 is DFQATT, CDR2 SNEGSKA (reference sequence). CDR3 sequence reads: CSASKRGNEKLFF. The CDR3 DNA sequence: TGCAGTGCTAGTAAGAGGGGGAATGAAAAACTGTTTTTT.

The chain has TRBV10-3 and TRBJ2-5; TRBD1 agrees at 7 bases. Germline loops: CDR1 ENHRY, CDR2 SYGVKD. J gave up 4 bases and V 7 bases, and 6 bases lay outside the gene matches. CDR3 length equals 13 residues. The CDR3, as DNA: TGTGCCATCACCGCGACAGGGAGAGAGACCCAGTACTTC. Its protein product is CAITATGRETQYF.

The V gene is TRBV11-2, the J gene TRBJ1-1; weak D call: TRBD1 (5 bases). The CDR3 is 15 residues long. Per the germline V gene, CDR1 is SGHAT and CDR2 is FQNNGV. V dropped 6 bases and J dropped 5 bases, with 19 bases sitting between them. The DNA for the CDR3 is TGTGCCAGCAGTTCCCCAGGAGGGGCAGAAACTGAAGCTTTCTTT. It codes for CASSSPGGAETEAFF.

V is TRBV5-1 and J is TRBJ1-1, with D perhaps TRBD1 (5 bases). V lost 7 bases, J lost 7 bases, and 23 bases lay in between. The CDR3 has 15 residues. Germline CDR1 is SGHRS and CDR2 is YFSETQ. The CDR3 DNA sequence: TGCGCCAGCGGAGATTTCGCTGTAGGGGTAAATGAAGCTTTCTTT. As protein: CASGDFAVGVNEAFF. The full variable domain, completed using reference TRBV5-1 and TRBJ1-1, is KAGVTQTPRYLIKTRGQQVTLSCSPISGHRSVSWYQQTPGQGLQFLFEYFSETQRNKGNFPGRFSGRQFSNSRSEMNVSTLELGDSALYLCASGDFAVGVNEAFFGQGTRLTVV.

This clone was found once. This sequence joins TRBV6-6 and TRBJ2-1; maybe TRBD2 (5 bases). The germline V and J ends were trimmed by 5 bases and 7 bases, with 15 bases remaining between them. The CDR3 extends over 14 amino acids. CDR1 is MNHNY, CDR2 SVGAGI, per germline (reference sequence). CDR3 nucleotide sequence: TGTGCCAGCAGTCTAGCCGGGTCTCGTAATGAGCAGTTCTTC. Translating it yields CASSLAGSRNEQFF.

This clone appeared a few times. This chain links TRBV10-2 with TRBJ2-5, with 9 bases lining up with TRBD2. The CDR3 has 16 amino acids. CDR1 is WSHSY, CDR2 SAAADI, per germline. The junction had 15 bases not matched to a gene; V was cut back by 6 bases and J by 7 bases. In nucleotides, the CDR3 is TGCGCCAGCAGCCCCGTTCGGGTGCGGGGGGGCGGGACCCAGTACTTC. Translating gives CASSPVRVRGGGTQYF.

This clone was seen a single time. The same CDR3 is also encoded by other DNA sequences in this sample. The rearrangement links TRBV18 to TRBJ2-3; 7 bases are a match to TRBD2. Germline CDR1 is KGHSH and CDR2 is LQKENI. The CDR3 is 13 residues long. The V gene end was trimmed by 3 bases and the J gene end by 3 bases; junction bases not matched to a gene: 0. CDR3 in amino acids: CASSPGGTDTQYF. The CDR3 nucleotides read TGTGCCAGCTCACCCGGGGGGACAGATACGCAGTATTTT.

V is TRBV2 and J is TRBJ2-1; D unresolved. Trimming removed 6 bases from V and 7 bases from J, with 19 bases in between. The CDR3 loop spans 15 amino acids. Germline V CDR1 and CDR2: SNHLY, FYNNEI. The CDR3 loop is CASRRDVNPRNEQFF. DNA of the CDR3: TGTGCCAGCAGGAGAGATGTGAACCCCCGGAATGAGCAGTTCTTC.

V and J are TRBV28 and TRBJ2-1; D is undetermined. Trimming removed 5 bases from V and 2 bases from J, with 4 bases in between. CDR3 size: 12 residues. Germline V gene lookup returns CDR1 MDHEN and CDR2 SYDVKM. CDR3 DNA: TGTGCCAGCAGTGCGGCCTACAATGAGCAGTTCTTC. The encoded protein is CASSAAYNEQFF. Using reference TRBV28 and TRBJ2-1 for the parts outside the CDR3, the full variable domain is DVKVTQSSRYLVKRTGEKVFLECVQDMDHENMFWYRQDPGLGLRLIYFSYDVKMKEKGDIPEGYSVSREKKERFSLILESASTNQTSMYLCASSAAYNEQFFGPGTRLTVL.

The table lists this clone with a few counts. The chain recombines TRBV28 with TRBJ1-1; D is possibly TRBD1 (5 bases). Trimming took off 3 bases at V and 5 bases at J, with 10 bases between the two ends. This CDR3 is 13 amino acids long. Germline V CDR1 and CDR2: MDHEN, SYDVKM. This CDR3 is CASSFAGRTEAFF. The DNA of the CDR3 is TGTGCCAGCAGTTTTGCAGGGAGGACTGAAGCTTTCTTT.

V usage is TRBV9 and J usage is TRBJ2-2; no reliable D call. The V gene lost 3 bases and the J gene lost 2 bases, with 8 bases spanning the gap. This CDR3 comprises 14 residues. Per the germline V gene, CDR1 is SGDLS and CDR2 is YYNGEE. The CDR3 region is CASSARVNTGELFF. Here the CDR3 DNA reads TGTGCCAGCAGCGCACGAGTCAACACCGGGGAGCTGTTTTTT.

This clone showed up just once. The V gene is TRBV28, the J gene TRBJ2-7; the match to TRBD1 covers 8 bases. The CDR3 covers 15 residues. The V segment lost 6 bases and the J segment 2 bases; nucleotides outside the gene matches: 9. Germline V gene sequence: CDR1 MDHEN, CDR2 SYDVKM. The CDR3 loop reads CASSPNRGFTYEQYF. CDR3 nucleotides: TGTGCCAGCAGCCCTAACAGGGGGTTCACCTACGAGCAGTACTTC.

This chain connects TRBV27 to TRBJ2-7; 7 positions match TRBD1. CDR3 length: 15 residues. J gave up 4 bases and V 2 bases, and 8 bases lay outside the gene matches. Germline V lookup: CDR1 MNHEY, CDR2 SMNVEV (reference sequence). The CDR3 here is CASSLVGQTMYEQYF. DNA for the CDR3: TGTGCCAGCAGTTTAGTGGGACAGACGATGTACGAGCAGTACTTC.

The chain couples TRBV4-2 to TRBJ2-3, with D possibly matching TRBD1 (6 bases). CDR1 LGHNA and CDR2 YNFKEQ come from the germline V gene. The CDR3 runs to 16 residues. Trimming took off 1 base at V and 2 bases at J, with 13 bases between the two ends. The CDR3 DNA sequence: TGTGCCAGCAGCCAAGCCCACCGGGACAACACAGATACGCAGTATTTT. Translating it yields CASSQAHRDNTDTQYF.

This chain connects TRBV9 to TRBJ1-2; weak D call: TRBD1 (6 bases). From germline, CDR1 is SGDLS and CDR2 YYNGEE. Between the trimmed V and J ends, which lost 0 bases and 2 bases, there was a span of 17 bases. The CDR3 length is 17 residues. CDR3 sequence reads: CASSVGQGSTSNYGYTF. The CDR3 bases are TGTGCCAGCAGCGTAGGGCAGGGGAGTACCTCGAACTATGGCTACACCTTC.

The chain couples TRBV24-1 to TRBJ2-5; maybe TRBD1 (6 bases). The V gene's germline CDR1 is KGHDR and CDR2 SFDVKD. CDR3 length equals 13 residues. V lost 11 bases to trimming and J lost 1 base, with 13 bases between them. The CDR3 DNA sequence: TGTGCCAACACAGGGAAAGGCCAAGAGACCCAGTACTTC. As protein: CANTGKGQETQYF.